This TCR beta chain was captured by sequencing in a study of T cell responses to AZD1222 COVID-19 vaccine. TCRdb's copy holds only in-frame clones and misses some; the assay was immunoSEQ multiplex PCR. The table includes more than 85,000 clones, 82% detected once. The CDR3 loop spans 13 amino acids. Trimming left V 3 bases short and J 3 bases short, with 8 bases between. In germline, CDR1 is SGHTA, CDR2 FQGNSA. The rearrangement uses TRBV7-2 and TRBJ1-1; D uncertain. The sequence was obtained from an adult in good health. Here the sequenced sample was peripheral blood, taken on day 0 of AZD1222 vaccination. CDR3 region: CASSFSGDTEAFF. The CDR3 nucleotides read TGTGCCAGCAGCTTCTCTGGGGACACTGAAGCTTTCTTT. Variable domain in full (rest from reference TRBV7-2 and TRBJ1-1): GAGVSQSPSNKVTEKGKDVELRCDPISGHTALYWYRQSLGQGLEFLIYFQGNSAPDKSGLPSDRFSAERTGGSVSTLTIQRTQQEDSAVYLCASSFSGDTEAFFGQGTRLTVV.